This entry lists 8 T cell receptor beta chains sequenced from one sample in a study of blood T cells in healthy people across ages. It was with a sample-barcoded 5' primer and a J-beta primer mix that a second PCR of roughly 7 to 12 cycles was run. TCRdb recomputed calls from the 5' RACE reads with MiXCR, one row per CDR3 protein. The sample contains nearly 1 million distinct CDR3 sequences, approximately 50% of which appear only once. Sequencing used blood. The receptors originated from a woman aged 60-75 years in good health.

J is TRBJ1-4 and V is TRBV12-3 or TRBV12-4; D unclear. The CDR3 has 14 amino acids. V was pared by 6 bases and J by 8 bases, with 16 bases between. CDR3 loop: CASSKDGLGEKLFF. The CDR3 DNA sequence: TGTGCCAGCAGCAAGGACGGGTTGGGGGAAAAACTGTTTTTT.

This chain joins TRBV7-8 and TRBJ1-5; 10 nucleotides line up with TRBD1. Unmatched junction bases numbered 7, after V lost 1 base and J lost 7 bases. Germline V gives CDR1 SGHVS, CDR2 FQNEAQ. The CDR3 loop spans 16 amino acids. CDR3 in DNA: TGTGCCAGCAGCTTAGGGGGACAGGGGTTTTTACAGCCCCAGCATTTT. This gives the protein CASSLGGQGFLQPQHF.

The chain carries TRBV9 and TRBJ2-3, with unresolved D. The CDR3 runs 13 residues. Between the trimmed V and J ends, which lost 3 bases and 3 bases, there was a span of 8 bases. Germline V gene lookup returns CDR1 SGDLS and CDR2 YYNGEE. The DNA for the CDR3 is TGTGCCAGCAGCGCCGTTCTAACAGATACGCAGTATTTT. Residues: CASSAVLTDTQYF.

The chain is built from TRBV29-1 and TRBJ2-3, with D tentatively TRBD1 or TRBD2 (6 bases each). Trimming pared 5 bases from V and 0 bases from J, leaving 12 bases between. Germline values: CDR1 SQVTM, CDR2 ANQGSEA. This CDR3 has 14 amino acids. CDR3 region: CSVWGRDSTDTQYF. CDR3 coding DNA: TGCAGCGTTTGGGGGCGGGACAGCACAGATACGCAGTATTTT.

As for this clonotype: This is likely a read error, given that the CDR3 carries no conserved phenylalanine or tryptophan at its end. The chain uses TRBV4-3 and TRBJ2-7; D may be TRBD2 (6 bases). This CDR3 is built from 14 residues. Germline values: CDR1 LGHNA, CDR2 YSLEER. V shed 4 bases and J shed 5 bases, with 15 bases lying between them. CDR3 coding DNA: TGCGCCAGCAGCCGGAGGGTCTTTTCCGACGAGCAGTACCTC. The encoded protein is CASSRRVFSDEQYL.

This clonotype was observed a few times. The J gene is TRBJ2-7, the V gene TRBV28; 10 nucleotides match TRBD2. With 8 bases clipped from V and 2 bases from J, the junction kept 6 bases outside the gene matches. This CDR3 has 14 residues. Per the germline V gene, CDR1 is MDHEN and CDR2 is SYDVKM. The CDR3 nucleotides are TGTGCCAGCTTTACTAGCGGGAACACCTACGAGCAGTACTTC. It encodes CASFTSGNTYEQYF.

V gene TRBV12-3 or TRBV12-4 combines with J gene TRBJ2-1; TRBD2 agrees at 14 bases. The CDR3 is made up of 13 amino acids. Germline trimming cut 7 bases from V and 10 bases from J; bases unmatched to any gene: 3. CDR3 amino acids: CASTGLAGGEQFF. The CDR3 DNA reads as TGTGCCAGCACTGGACTAGCGGGAGGCGAGCAGTTCTTC.

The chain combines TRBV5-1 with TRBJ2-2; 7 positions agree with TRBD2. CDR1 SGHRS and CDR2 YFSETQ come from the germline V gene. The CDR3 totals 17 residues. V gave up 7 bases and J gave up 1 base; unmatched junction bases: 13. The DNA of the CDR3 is TGCGCCAGCCGCGGGGGAGGGTTACTGCTGAACACCGGGGAGCTGTTTTTT. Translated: CASRGGGLLLNTGELFF.